This TCR beta chain was captured in a study of regulatory T cells in long-lasting Graves disease. Study-wide findings and caveats: Having few samples may have compromised the accuracy.

Germline V CDR1 and CDR2: DFQATT, SNEGSKA (reference sequence). The CDR3 length is 15 residues. The ends lost 2 bases at V and 5 bases at J; junction bases unmatched: 9. Sequencing libraries for TCR beta were prepared with iRepertoire HTBI primers and Arm-PCR of CDR3 regions. Each CDR3 protein gets one entry after TCRdb re-called the multiplex PCR reads with MiXCR. The sample includes 400,000 to 500,000 distinct CDR3 sequences, 15% to 20% of them seen just once. This clonotype was counted many times. Its antigen remains unknown. The time point denotes: newly diagnosed GD, antithyroid drugs for less than 3 months. From RNA extracted from PBMCs, the TCR library was made. The sample was also linked to a second study, of T cells in Graves' hyperthyroidism and ophthalmopathy.

The sequences come from peripheral blood mononuclear cells (PBMCs), collected at new diagnosis, from a patient treated with antithyroid drugs. This clonotype was sampled from a woman aged 18-29 years with Graves disease. The V gene is TRBV20-1, the J gene TRBJ2-3, with 8 positions matching TRBD2. CDR3 in amino acids: CSARPVREEGDTQYF. The CDR3 bases are TGCAGTGCTAGACCTGTGCGGGAGGAGGGAGATACGCAGTATTTT.